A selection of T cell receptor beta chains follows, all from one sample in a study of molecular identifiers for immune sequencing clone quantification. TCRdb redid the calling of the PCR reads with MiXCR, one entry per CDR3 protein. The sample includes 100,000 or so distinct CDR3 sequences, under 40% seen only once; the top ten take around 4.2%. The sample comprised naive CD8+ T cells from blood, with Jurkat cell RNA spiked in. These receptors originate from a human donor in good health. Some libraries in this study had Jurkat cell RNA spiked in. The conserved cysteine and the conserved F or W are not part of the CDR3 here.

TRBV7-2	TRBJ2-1	ASSFWGNNEQF
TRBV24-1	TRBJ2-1	ATSWTGDYNEQF
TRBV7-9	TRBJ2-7	ASSPGGDEQY
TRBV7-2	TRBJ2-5	ASSRPRDRVLETHY
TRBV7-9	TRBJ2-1	ASSHVNRGHEQF
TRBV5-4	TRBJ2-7	ASSPPRTSGATYEQY
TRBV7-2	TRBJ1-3	ASSHRDLSGNTIY
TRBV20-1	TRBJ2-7	SATNYEQY
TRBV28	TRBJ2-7	ASTLGVGMAYEQY
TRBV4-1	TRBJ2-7	ASSQGRGTEQY
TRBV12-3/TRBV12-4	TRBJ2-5	ASSFWGQETQY
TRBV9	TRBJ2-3	ASSVHRDRADTQY
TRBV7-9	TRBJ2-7	ASSNTRVGHEQY
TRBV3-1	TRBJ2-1	ASSPGAALWQF
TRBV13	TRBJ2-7	ASSLARDSAYEQY
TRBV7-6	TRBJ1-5	ASSVAGGVGQPQH
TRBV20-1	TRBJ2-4	SARALNRGPQY
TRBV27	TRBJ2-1	ASRLAGGPHNAQF
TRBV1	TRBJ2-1	TSSQVLAGSYNEQF
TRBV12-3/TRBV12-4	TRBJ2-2	ASRPRGTGELF
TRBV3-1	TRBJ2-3	ASSLWTSGSTDTQY
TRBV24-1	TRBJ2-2	ATSDFLPGRMNTGELF
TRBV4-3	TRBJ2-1	ASSQDLWGSYSEQF
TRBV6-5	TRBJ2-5	ASSAIAGGPETQY
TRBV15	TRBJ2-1	ATSRGNEQF
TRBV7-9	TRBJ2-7	ASSLREGYEQY
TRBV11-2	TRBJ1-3	ASSPPFETGNTIY
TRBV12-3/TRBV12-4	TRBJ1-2	ASSPEPANYGYT
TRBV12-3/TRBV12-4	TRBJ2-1	ASRGEFGNEQF
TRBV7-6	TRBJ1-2	ASSPLFTRESNGYT
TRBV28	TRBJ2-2	ASSFRGSNTGELF
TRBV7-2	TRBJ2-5	ASSIGVRASQETQY
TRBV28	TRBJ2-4	ASSAFPGLAGGGKNIQY
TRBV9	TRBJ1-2	ASSGGGTGLGYGYT
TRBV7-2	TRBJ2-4	ASSTSGTVAKNIQY
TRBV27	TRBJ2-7	ASSLPDSYEQY
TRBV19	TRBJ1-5	ASSIGTQPQH
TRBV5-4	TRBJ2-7	ASSHGAGEQY
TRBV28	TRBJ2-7	ASSTPGTYEQY
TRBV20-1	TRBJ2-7	SARDPEREADEQY
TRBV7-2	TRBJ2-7	ASSPDRGSYEQY
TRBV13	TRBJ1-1	ASSPGTHDEAF
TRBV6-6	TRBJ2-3	ASSSVDTQY
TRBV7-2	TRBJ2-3	ASSASTDTQY
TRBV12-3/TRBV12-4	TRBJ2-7	ASSLGGPYEQY
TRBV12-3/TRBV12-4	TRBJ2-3	ASSLEDSQY
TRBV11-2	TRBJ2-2	ASSPGLAGFGELF
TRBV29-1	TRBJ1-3	SVEDRESRASGNTIY
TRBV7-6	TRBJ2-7	ASSRPTSGENEQY
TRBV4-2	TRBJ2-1	ASSQRASGRANNEQF
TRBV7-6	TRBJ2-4	ASSLSPGRDKNIQY
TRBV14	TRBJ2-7	ASSHGPTWEQY
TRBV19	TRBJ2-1	ASSIGLAGVNEQF
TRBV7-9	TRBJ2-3	AISLSDRAGADTQY
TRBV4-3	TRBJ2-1	ASSQDRGHYNEQF
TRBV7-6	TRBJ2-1	ASSFRDSSYNEQF
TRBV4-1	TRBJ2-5	ASSQEAQETQY
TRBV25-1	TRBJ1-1	ASSATNRVVAF
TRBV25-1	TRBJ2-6	ASSLTTLAGANVLT